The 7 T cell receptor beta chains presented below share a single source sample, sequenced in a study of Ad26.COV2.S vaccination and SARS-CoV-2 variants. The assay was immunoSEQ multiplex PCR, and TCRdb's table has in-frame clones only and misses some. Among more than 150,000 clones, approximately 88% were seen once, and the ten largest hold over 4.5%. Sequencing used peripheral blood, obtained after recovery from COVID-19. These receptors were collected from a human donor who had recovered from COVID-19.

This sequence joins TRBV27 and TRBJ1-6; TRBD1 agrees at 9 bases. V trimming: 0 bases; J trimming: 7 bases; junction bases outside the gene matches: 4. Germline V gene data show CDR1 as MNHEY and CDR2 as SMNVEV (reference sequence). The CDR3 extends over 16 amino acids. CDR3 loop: CASSLSSGTGNSPLHF. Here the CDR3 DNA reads TGTGCCAGCAGTTTATCATCCGGGACAGGGAATTCACCCCTCCACTTT.

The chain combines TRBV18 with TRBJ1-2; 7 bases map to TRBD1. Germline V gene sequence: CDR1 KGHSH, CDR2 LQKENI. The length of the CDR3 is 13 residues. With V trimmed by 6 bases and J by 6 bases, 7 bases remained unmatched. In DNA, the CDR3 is TGTGCCAGCTCCTCTGACAGGGATAATGGCTACACCTTC. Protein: CASSSDRDNGYTF.

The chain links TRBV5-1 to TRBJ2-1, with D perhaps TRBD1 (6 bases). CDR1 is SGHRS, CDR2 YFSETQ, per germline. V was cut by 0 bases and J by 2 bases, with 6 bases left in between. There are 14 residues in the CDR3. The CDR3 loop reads CASSLGQAYNEQFF. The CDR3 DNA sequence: TGCGCCAGCAGCTTGGGACAGGCCTACAATGAGCAGTTCTTC.

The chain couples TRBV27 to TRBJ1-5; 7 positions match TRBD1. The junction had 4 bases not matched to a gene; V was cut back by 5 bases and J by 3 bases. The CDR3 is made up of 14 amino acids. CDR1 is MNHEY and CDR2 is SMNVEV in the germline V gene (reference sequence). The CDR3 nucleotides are TGTGCCAGCAGTCCCGGGACAGACAATCAGCCCCAGCATTTT. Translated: CASSPGTDNQPQHF.

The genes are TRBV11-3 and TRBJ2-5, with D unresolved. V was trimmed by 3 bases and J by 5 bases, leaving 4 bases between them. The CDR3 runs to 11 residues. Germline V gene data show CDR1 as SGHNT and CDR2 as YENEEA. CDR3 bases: TGTGCCAGCAGCTTCCATGAGACCCAGTACTTC. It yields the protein CASSFHETQYF. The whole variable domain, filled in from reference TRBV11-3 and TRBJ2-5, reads EAGVVQSPRYKIIEKKQPVAFWCNPISGHNTLYWYLQNLGQGPELLIRYENEEAVDDSQLPKDRFSAERLKGVDSTLKIQPAELGDSAVYLCASSFHETQYFGPGTRLLVL.

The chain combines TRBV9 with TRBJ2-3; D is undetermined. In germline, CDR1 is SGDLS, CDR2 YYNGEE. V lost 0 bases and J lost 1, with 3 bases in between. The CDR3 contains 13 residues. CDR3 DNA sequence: TGTGCCAGCAGCGTAGACGGCACAGATACGCAGTATTTT. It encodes CASSVDGTDTQYF.

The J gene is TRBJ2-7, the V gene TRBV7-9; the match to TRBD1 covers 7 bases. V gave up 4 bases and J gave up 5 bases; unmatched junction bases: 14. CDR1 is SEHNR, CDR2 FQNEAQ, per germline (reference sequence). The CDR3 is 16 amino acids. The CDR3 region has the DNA TGTGCCAGCAGCTCTACAATAACGAGTGGGACAGACGAGCAGTACTTC. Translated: CASSSTITSGTDEQYF.